This is a list of T cell receptor beta chains from one sample in a study of blood T cells in healthy people across ages. One entry per CDR3 protein results from TCRdb running MiXCR on the 5' RACE reads. There are about 1.6 million distinct CDR3 sequences in the sample; around 36% occur only once, and about 11% lies in the top ten. Sequenced input: blood. The origin of the receptors is a woman under 40 in good health. CDR3s include the opening cysteine and the closing phenylalanine or tryptophan. A D gene is named only where the DNA matches it firmly. Clone size is stated in some rows and not others, as once, few, many or a class when expanded.

V gene: TRBV28; J gene: TRBJ2-5; D gene: -; clone size: few; CDR3 DNA: TGTGCCAGCAGTCCCTCGGGACACCGGAGGGTAGAGACCCAGTACTTC; CDR3 protein: CASSPSGHRRVETQYF
V gene: TRBV20-1; J gene: TRBJ2-5; D gene: TRBD1; clone size: few; CDR3 DNA: TGCAGTGCTAGTCGGACAGGGGGGTACCAAGAGACCCAGTACTTC; CDR3 protein: CSASRTGGYQETQYF
V gene: TRBV12-3/TRBV12-4; J gene: TRBJ1-1; D gene: -; clone size: once; CDR3 DNA: TGTGCCAGCAGTACCGCCCGGGGGAACACTGAAGCTTTCTTT; CDR3 protein: CASSTARGNTEAFF
V gene: TRBV7-9; J gene: TRBJ2-6; D gene: -; clone size: -; CDR3 DNA: TGTGCCGGCAGCTGGGCTGGGGCCAACGTCCTGACTTTC; CDR3 protein: CAGSWAGANVLTF
V gene: TRBV12-3/TRBV12-4; J gene: TRBJ2-4; D gene: -; clone size: -; CDR3 DNA: TGTGCCAGCAGCCTGTTAGGGGCAGGGAAAAACATTCAGTACTTC; CDR3 protein: CASSLLGAGKNIQYF
V gene: TRBV6-5; J gene: TRBJ2-2; D gene: -; clone size: few; CDR3 DNA: TGTGCCAGCAGTTTCCTAGGTTCCACCGGGGAGCTGTTTTTT; CDR3 protein: CASSFLGSTGELFF
V gene: TRBV5-1; J gene: TRBJ1-1; D gene: -; clone size: many; CDR3 DNA: TGTGCCAGCAGCTTAGGAGAAGGCACTGAAGCTTTCTTT; CDR3 protein: CASSLGEGTEAFF
V gene: TRBV7-9; J gene: TRBJ2-5; D gene: -; clone size: -; CDR3 DNA: TGTGCCAGCACAGGGCGACTAACCAAAGAGACCCAGTACTTC; CDR3 protein: CASTGRLTKETQYF
V gene: TRBV7-8; J gene: TRBJ2-3; D gene: -; clone size: few; CDR3 DNA: TGTGCCAGCAGCTTCGACCTCCGGGCCCAGCGTCCGGAAGATACGCAGTATTTT; CDR3 protein: CASSFDLRAQRPEDTQYF
V gene: TRBV10-3; J gene: TRBJ2-1; D gene: TRBD2; clone size: many; CDR3 DNA: TGTGCCATCAGGGGACTAAACAATGAGCAGTTCTTC; CDR3 protein: CAIRGLNNEQFF
V gene: TRBV5-1; J gene: TRBJ1-5; D gene: -; clone size: -; CDR3 DNA: TGCGCCAGCAGCTTGGGACAGCCAAACAATCAGCCCCAGCATTTT; CDR3 protein: CASSLGQPNNQPQHF
V gene: TRBV4-1; J gene: TRBJ2-1; D gene: TRBD2; clone size: many; CDR3 DNA: TGCGCCAGCAGCCCCTTGAGCGGGAGTGTCAATGAGCAGTTCTTC; CDR3 protein: CASSPLSGSVNEQFF
V gene: TRBV9; J gene: TRBJ2-1; D gene: TRBD2; clone size: -; CDR3 DNA: TGTGCCAGCGAGGGTAGCGGGGTATTCTCGAAAAACAATGAGCAGTTCTTC; CDR3 protein: CASEGSGVFSKNNEQFF
V gene: TRBV7-2; J gene: TRBJ1-2; D gene: TRBD1; clone size: few; CDR3 DNA: TGTGCCAGCAGAGCTAGGGACAGTCTCTATGGCTACACCTTC; CDR3 protein: CASRARDSLYGYTF
V gene: TRBV7-9; J gene: TRBJ2-1; D gene: TRBD1; clone size: -; CDR3 DNA: TGTGCCAGCAGCGAGCCGGGACAGGGAACGCACAATGAGCAGTTCTTC; CDR3 protein: CASSEPGQGTHNEQFF
V gene: TRBV5-5; J gene: TRBJ2-3; D gene: -; clone size: -; CDR3 DNA: TGTGCCAGCAGCTCCCTACAGTGGCGCACAGATACGCAGTATTTT; CDR3 protein: CASSSLQWRTDTQYF
V gene: TRBV10-1; J gene: TRBJ2-7; D gene: -; clone size: -; CDR3 DNA: TGCGCCAGCAGTGAAGTGGGGCGGCACGAGCAGTACTTC; CDR3 protein: CASSEVGRHEQYF
V gene: TRBV7-9; J gene: TRBJ2-3; D gene: -; clone size: -; CDR3 DNA: TGTACCAGCAGCTTTGACAGTCCTAGCACAGATACGCAGTATTTT; CDR3 protein: CTSSFDSPSTDTQYF
V gene: TRBV6-6; J gene: TRBJ1-1; D gene: -; clone size: -; CDR3 DNA: TGTGCCAGCAGGAGGGGCGGGTACACTGAAGCTTTCTTT; CDR3 protein: CASRRGGYTEAFF
V gene: TRBV6-5; J gene: TRBJ2-5; D gene: -; clone size: once; CDR3 DNA: TGTGCCAGCAGCATACATTCAAGGAGGGGGGAGACCCAGTACTTC; CDR3 protein: CASSIHSRRGETQYF
V gene: TRBV19; J gene: TRBJ2-1; D gene: -; clone size: -; CDR3 DNA: TGTGCCAGTAGTATAGGTCAGGGTCTATCGGCCTACAATGAGCAGTTCTTC; CDR3 protein: CASSIGQGLSAYNEQFF
V gene: TRBV2; J gene: TRBJ2-6; D gene: -; clone size: few; CDR3 DNA: TGTGCCAGCAGTCCGGGCTCTGTGGGGGCCAACGTCCTGACTTTC; CDR3 protein: CASSPGSVGANVLTF
V gene: TRBV6-5; J gene: TRBJ2-6; D gene: -; clone size: once; CDR3 DNA: TGTGCCAGCAGTCGCTTATCTGACACTGGGGCCAACGTCCTGACTTTC; CDR3 protein: CASSRLSDTGANVLTF
V gene: TRBV12-3/TRBV12-4; J gene: TRBJ2-1; D gene: -; clone size: few; CDR3 DNA: TGTGCCAGCAGTGCCGGGGTGCCGTCCTACAATGAGCAGTTCTTC; CDR3 protein: CASSAGVPSYNEQFF
V gene: TRBV7-3; J gene: TRBJ2-3; D gene: TRBD2; clone size: few; CDR3 DNA: TGTGCCAGCAGCTTAATGGCTAGCGGGGGACAAGCAGATACGCAGTATTTT; CDR3 protein: CASSLMASGGQADTQYF
V gene: TRBV27; J gene: TRBJ2-3; D gene: -; clone size: -; CDR3 DNA: TGTGCCAGCAGTCTGGGACTGCCTTCTAGCACAGATACGCAGTATTTT; CDR3 protein: CASSLGLPSSTDTQYF
V gene: TRBV12-3/TRBV12-4; J gene: TRBJ2-1; D gene: -; clone size: many; CDR3 DNA: TGTGCCAGCAGTTCCGGGGGCCTCTCTTTTGAGCAGTTCTTC; CDR3 protein: CASSSGGLSFEQFF
V gene: TRBV7-9; J gene: TRBJ2-7; D gene: -; clone size: -; CDR3 DNA: TGTGCCAGCAGCTTATCCCGGGACGGGTTCTACGAGCAGTACTTC; CDR3 protein: CASSLSRDGFYEQYF
V gene: TRBV5-1; J gene: TRBJ2-7; D gene: TRBD2; clone size: -; CDR3 DNA: TGCGCCAGCAGCGGGGGACTAGCGGGGGACACTCGGAACGAGCAGTACTTC; CDR3 protein: CASSGGLAGDTRNEQYF
V gene: TRBV5-1; J gene: TRBJ1-2; D gene: -; clone size: -; CDR3 DNA: TGCGCCAGCAGTAGCGCCTCATGGCTGGGGGACTATGGCTACACCTTC; CDR3 protein: CASSSASWLGDYGYTF
V gene: TRBV5-1; J gene: TRBJ1-2; D gene: -; clone size: -; CDR3 DNA: TGCGCCAGCAGCCTAGATGGGACCCAAGCAAATGGCTACACCTTC; CDR3 protein: CASSLDGTQANGYTF
V gene: TRBV20-1; J gene: TRBJ1-5; D gene: TRBD1; clone size: many; CDR3 DNA: TGCAGTGCTAGAGGGGACAGGGGCTGGAATCAGCCCCAGCATTTT; CDR3 protein: CSARGDRGWNQPQHF
V gene: TRBV2; J gene: TRBJ2-7; D gene: TRBD2; clone size: few; CDR3 DNA: TGTGCCAGCAGTGAACGCATAGGACTAGCGGGTTACGAGCAGTACTTC; CDR3 protein: CASSERIGLAGYEQYF
V gene: TRBV7-2; J gene: TRBJ2-3; D gene: -; clone size: -; CDR3 DNA: TGTGCCAGCAGCTTAGCAGGGGAAAAAACAGATACGCAGTATTTT; CDR3 protein: CASSLAGEKTDTQYF
V gene: TRBV7-9; J gene: TRBJ2-7; D gene: -; clone size: -; CDR3 DNA: TGTGCCAGCAGCCCCAAGGGCGGGCTTTACTACGAGCAGTACTTC; CDR3 protein: CASSPKGGLYYEQYF
V gene: TRBV7-3; J gene: TRBJ2-5; D gene: -; clone size: few; CDR3 DNA: TGTGCCAGCAGCCCCACTCGGGGGTGGCAGGAGACCCAGTACTTC; CDR3 protein: CASSPTRGWQETQYF
V gene: TRBV6-1; J gene: TRBJ1-2; D gene: -; clone size: -; CDR3 DNA: TGTGCCAGCAGTCCACAGGTGGAGTATGGCTACACCTTC; CDR3 protein: CASSPQVEYGYTF
V gene: TRBV5-1; J gene: TRBJ1-1; D gene: -; clone size: -; CDR3 DNA: TGCGCCAGCCGGAACGGATGGCACACTGAAGCTTTCTTT; CDR3 protein: CASRNGWHTEAFF
V gene: TRBV27; J gene: TRBJ2-4; D gene: TRBD2; clone size: -; CDR3 DNA: TGTGCCAGCAGTTTGTCGGGAGGGCCAAGGAACATTCAGTACTTC; CDR3 protein: CASSLSGGPRNIQYF
V gene: TRBV19; J gene: TRBJ1-1; D gene: -; clone size: -; CDR3 DNA: TGTGCCAGTAGTGCCGGGACAAAACTTGAAGCTTTCTTT; CDR3 protein: CASSAGTKLEAFF
V gene: TRBV4-1; J gene: TRBJ1-2; D gene: -; clone size: -; CDR3 DNA: TGCGCCAGCAGCCAAGAGGAACTCCGGGGACTTGGCTACACCTTC; CDR3 protein: CASSQEELRGLGYTF
V gene: TRBV2; J gene: TRBJ2-1; D gene: TRBD2; clone size: many; CDR3 DNA: TGTGCCAGCTTTCGAGCGGGAGGTTTAAATGAGCAGTTCTTC; CDR3 protein: CASFRAGGLNEQFF
V gene: TRBV3-1; J gene: TRBJ2-7; D gene: TRBD1; clone size: few; CDR3 DNA: TGTGCCAGCAGCGGGAGCCGGACAGGGAACTACGAGCAGTACTTC; CDR3 protein: CASSGSRTGNYEQYF
V gene: TRBV6-5; J gene: TRBJ2-1; D gene: TRBD2; clone size: few; CDR3 DNA: TGTGCCAGCAGTTACTCGTCGACTAGCGGGAGTAATGAGCAGTTCTTC; CDR3 protein: CASSYSSTSGSNEQFF
V gene: TRBV30; J gene: TRBJ2-6; D gene: -; clone size: -; CDR3 DNA: TGTGCCTGGAGTCCGGGGACTTTTACCTACTCTGGGGCCAACGTCCTGACTTTC; CDR3 protein: CAWSPGTFTYSGANVLTF
V gene: TRBV20-1; J gene: TRBJ2-2; D gene: -; clone size: -; CDR3 DNA: TGCAGTGCTAGCGGGGACGGGGAGCTGTTTTTT; CDR3 protein: CSASGDGELFF
V gene: TRBV5-1; J gene: TRBJ2-7; D gene: -; clone size: few; CDR3 DNA: TGCGCCAGCAGCTTGCCCGATTCAACCTACGAGCAGTACTTC; CDR3 protein: CASSLPDSTYEQYF
V gene: TRBV7-3; J gene: TRBJ2-1; D gene: -; clone size: few; CDR3 DNA: TGTGCCAGCAGCGCAAGCCCGGGACTGCACAATGAGCAGTTCTTC; CDR3 protein: CASSASPGLHNEQFF
V gene: TRBV6-5; J gene: TRBJ1-6; D gene: -; clone size: once; CDR3 DNA: TGTGCCAGCAGCTCCCGGGCAAAAGCCCCTAGTTCACCCCTCCACTTT; CDR3 protein: CASSSRAKAPSSPLHF
V gene: TRBV4-1; J gene: TRBJ1-2; D gene: TRBD1; clone size: -; CDR3 DNA: TGCGCCAGCAGCCAAGGCCCCACCTCGACAGGGGAGGGCTATGGCTACACCTTC; CDR3 protein: CASSQGPTSTGEGYGYTF
V gene: TRBV20-1; J gene: TRBJ2-7; D gene: TRBD2; clone size: -; CDR3 DNA: TGCAGTGCTAGGGATAGGCAGGGACTACACGAGCAGTACTTC; CDR3 protein: CSARDRQGLHEQYF
V gene: TRBV19; J gene: TRBJ1-5; D gene: -; clone size: -; CDR3 DNA: TGTGCCAGTAGTTGGGTGACGGATCAGCCCCAGCATTTT; CDR3 protein: CASSWVTDQPQHF